The rows below give T cell receptor beta chains drawn from one sample of a study of human T cells and chemical hapten exposure. TCRdb ran MiXCR on the reads and lists one entry per CDR3 protein. There are 95,000 to 150,000 distinct CDR3 sequences in the sample; approximately 9.3% occur only once, and 1.1% to 1.5% lies in the top ten. The sequenced sample was whole blood. The receptors were sampled from a human donor in good health. Some clones in this sample may be carry-over from other donors' samples. CDR3s include the opening cysteine and the closing phenylalanine or tryptophan. The D gene is left open where the match is weak. Size is stated for part of the rows, as once, few or many counts, or as a class when the clone is expanded.

>TRBV27|-|-|TRBJ2-3
TGTGCCAGCAGTTTGTCGGCAGCCACAGATACGCAGTATTTT
CASSLSAATDTQYF
>TRBV4-1|-|few|TRBJ1-2
TGCGCCAGCAGCCAAGATCCCCAGGGAGCTAACTATGGCTACACCTTC
CASSQDPQGANYGYTF
>TRBV6-5|TRBD1|many|TRBJ1-6
TGTGCCAGCACCGCCGGGACAGGGGGTGGCTCACCCCTCCACTTT
CASTAGTGGGSPLHF
>TRBV6-6|-|many|TRBJ2-7
TGTGCCAGCAGTCGGGCCCCCACCCCCTCCTACGAGCAGTACTTC
CASSRAPTPSYEQYF
>TRBV6-2/TRBV6-3|-|-|TRBJ2-6
TGTGCCAGCAGTTACTCGAAACGCACTGGGGCCAACGTCCTGACTTTC
CASSYSKRTGANVLTF
>TRBV12-3/TRBV12-4|-|once|TRBJ1-1
TGTGCCAGCAGTGGGGACGGGAGAAGTGAAGCTTTCTTT
CASSGDGRSEAFF
>TRBV9|-|-|TRBJ2-3
TGTGCCAGCAGCGTAGAGAGTGCTAGCACAGATACGCAGTATTTT
CASSVESASTDTQYF
>TRBV27|-|few|TRBJ2-1
TGTGCCAGCAGTTTATCTGGGGGAACTGGTGAGCAGTTCTTC
CASSLSGGTGEQFF
>TRBV20-1|-|many|TRBJ1-3
TGCAGTGCTAGCGCGAGCTCTGGAAACACCATATATTTT
CSASASSGNTIYF
>TRBV12-5|-|few|TRBJ1-5
TGTGCTAGTGGTTTGCACCCAGGTAATCAGCCCCAGCATTTT
CASGLHPGNQPQHF
>TRBV20-1|-|-|TRBJ2-7
TGCAGTGCTAGAGCCGGACGGTGGCACGAGCAGTACTTC
CSARAGRWHEQYF
>TRBV7-2|TRBD2|-|TRBJ2-3
TGTGCCAGCAGCTTAGAGCGGGGGTTACGCCGCACAGATACGCAGTATTTT
CASSLERGLRRTDTQYF
>TRBV6-6|-|-|TRBJ2-2
TGTGCCAGCAGTAGGACAGCTTCCACCGGGGAGCTGTTTTTT
CASSRTASTGELFF
>TRBV5-4|TRBD2|few|TRBJ2-1
TGTGCCAGCGGTATCAAGCGGGAGGAGTACAATGAGCAGTTCTTC
CASGIKREEYNEQFF
>TRBV5-1|-|few|TRBJ2-4
TGCGCCAGCAGCTTGGATCAGGGAGACATTCAGTACTTC
CASSLDQGDIQYF
>TRBV5-1|-|-|TRBJ2-3
TGCGCCAGCAGCTTTCCTGAGGACAGCACAGATACGCAGTATTTT
CASSFPEDSTDTQYF
>TRBV2|TRBD1|many|TRBJ2-7
TGTGCCAGCAGGGGGCGGACAGGCCACTACGAGCAGTACTTC
CASRGRTGHYEQYF
>TRBV7-9|TRBD2|-|TRBJ2-3
TGTGCCAGCAGCCCGGATAGCGGGACCAACCCGGATACGCAGTATTTT
CASSPDSGTNPDTQYF
>TRBV5-1|-|-|TRBJ2-4
TGCGCCAGCAGCTCTACCGGGACGGTAGCCAAAAACATTCAGTACTTC
CASSSTGTVAKNIQYF
>TRBV20-1|-|-|TRBJ1-5
TGCAGTGCTAGAGACAGCCTTACTCCCAATCAGCCCCAGCATTTT
CSARDSLTPNQPQHF
>TRBV29-1|-|many|TRBJ1-5
TGCAGCGTTGATGAGGGGAGGAATCAGCCCCAGCATTTT
CSVDEGRNQPQHF
>TRBV20-1|-|few|TRBJ2-3
TGCAGTTCAAGCCGGGACGGACGCACAGATACGCAGTATTTT
CSSSRDGRTDTQYF
>TRBV2|TRBD1|-|TRBJ1-5
TGTGCCAGCAGTTTGGACAGGGGTCTTGAGAGCAATCAGCCCCAGCATTTT
CASSLDRGLESNQPQHF
>TRBV15|TRBD2|few|TRBJ2-5
TGTGCCACCAGCAGGGAGACAGCGGGGGGGCATGAGACCCAGTACTTC
CATSRETAGGHETQYF
>TRBV29-1|TRBD1|few|TRBJ2-5
TGCAGCGTTGATCTGGGGACAGCACAAGAGACCCAGTACTTC
CSVDLGTAQETQYF
>TRBV20-1|TRBD1|-|TRBJ2-1
TGCAGTGCTGCGGCCGGGACAGTTTACAATGAGCAGTTCTTC
CSAAAGTVYNEQFF
>TRBV12-3/TRBV12-4|-|few|TRBJ1-1
TGTGCCAGCAGTTCCCAGTCGATGAACACTGAAGCTTTCTTT
CASSSQSMNTEAFF
>TRBV29-1|-|many|TRBJ1-5
TGCAGCGTTGCGGAGTTAGGCTCCAATCAGCCCCAGCATTTT
CSVAELGSNQPQHF
>TRBV6-5|-|-|TRBJ1-4
TGTGCCAGCAGTTACTCGGGGACTGTCAGGAGTAAGGATCTCGCAACTAATGAAAAACTGTTTTTT
CASSYSGTVRSKDLATNEKLFF
>TRBV6-6|-|-|TRBJ1-3
TGTGCCAGCACCAACCAGGCAGGGGCCGGAAACACCATATATTTT
CASTNQAGAGNTIYF
>TRBV7-9|-|few|TRBJ1-3
TGTGCCAGCACCGATCGGCAGACTAATGAGCGAAACACCATATATTTT
CASTDRQTNERNTIYF
>TRBV14|TRBD2|-|TRBJ2-1
TGTGCCAGCAGCCAAGAGAGCGGGGGCGCAAATGAGCAGTTCTTC
CASSQESGGANEQFF
>TRBV14|-|-|TRBJ2-5
TGTGCCAGCAGTAGGGGCTTTCAAGAGACCCAGTACTTC
CASSRGFQETQYF
>TRBV5-6|-|few|TRBJ2-3
TGTGCCAGCAGCTGGCTGACTGTGCGGGGCACAGATACGCAGTATTTT
CASSWLTVRGTDTQYF
>TRBV12-3/TRBV12-4|-|many|TRBJ1-5
TGTGCCAGCAGACAGAATAGCAATCAGCCCCAGCATTTT
CASRQNSNQPQHF
>TRBV25-1|-|many|TRBJ1-4
TGTGCCAGCAGTGATAACAGGGTAGCCGAAAAACTGTTTTTT
CASSDNRVAEKLFF
>TRBV9|-|many|TRBJ1-6
TGTGCCAGCAGCGTTTCCGGAGGGGCCATGGATTCACCCCTCCACTTT
CASSVSGGAMDSPLHF
>TRBV4-3|-|-|TRBJ2-7
TGCGCCAGCAGCCAAGGGACAGACTACTCCTACGAGCAGTACTTC
CASSQGTDYSYEQYF
>TRBV7-2|-|many|TRBJ1-6
TGTGCCAGCAGCCTTAGTCCCATGGGGGGGTTGAATAATTCACCCCTCCACTTT
CASSLSPMGGLNNSPLHF
>TRBV20-1|TRBD1|many|TRBJ2-1
TGCAGTGCTAGAGCCCCGGACAGGGTGGCTTACAATGAGCAGTTCTTC
CSARAPDRVAYNEQFF